This T cell receptor beta chain was obtained from a study of T-cell reconstitution after alpha-beta-depleted transplantation in children. Molecular barcoding with unique molecular identifiers was used for the TCRbeta library. MiXCR, run by TCRdb on the PCR reads, gives a single entry per CDR3 protein. The sample lists about 870,000 distinct CDR3 sequences, 15% to 20% occurring once. In its sample, this clonotype was seen a few times. The CDR3 runs 15 residues. The V end lost 4 bases, the J end lost 0 bases, and 11 bases lay between the germline ends. The specimen was PBMCs, mostly from graft donor cells, collected 360 days after TCRalphabeta/CD19-depleted stem cell transplant. The sequence was collected from a male patient between 5 and 17 years old who had a stem cell transplant for acute lymphoblastic leukemia, so the T cells may come from the graft donor. This chain links TRBV12-3 or TRBV12-4 with TRBJ2-3, with D perhaps matching TRBD2 (6 bases). For the CDR3, the DNA is TGTGCCAGCAGTTCCGAGGGACTGAGCACAGATACGCAGTATTTT. This codes for CASSSEGLSTDTQYF.